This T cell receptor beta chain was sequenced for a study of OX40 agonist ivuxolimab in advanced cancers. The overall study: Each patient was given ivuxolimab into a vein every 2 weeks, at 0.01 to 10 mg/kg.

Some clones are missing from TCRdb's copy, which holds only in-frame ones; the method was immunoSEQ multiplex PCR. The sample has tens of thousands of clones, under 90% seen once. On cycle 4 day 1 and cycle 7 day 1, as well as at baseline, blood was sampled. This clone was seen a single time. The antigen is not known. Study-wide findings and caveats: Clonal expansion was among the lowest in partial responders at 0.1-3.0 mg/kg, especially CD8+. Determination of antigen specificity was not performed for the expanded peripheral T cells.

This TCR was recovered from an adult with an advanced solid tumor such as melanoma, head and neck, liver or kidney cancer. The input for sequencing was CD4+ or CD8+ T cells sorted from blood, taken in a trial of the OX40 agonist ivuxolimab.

This CDR3 is CASSPKLRGYTF. CDR3 nucleotide sequence: TGTGCCAGCAGCCCGAAGCTTCGTGGCTACACCTTC. The chain links TRBV7-9 to TRBJ1-2, with D unclear. Trimming left V 5 bases short and J 7 bases short, with 11 bases between. The CDR3 has 12 residues. Germline-derived CDR1 and CDR2 are SEHNR and FQNEAQ (reference sequence).